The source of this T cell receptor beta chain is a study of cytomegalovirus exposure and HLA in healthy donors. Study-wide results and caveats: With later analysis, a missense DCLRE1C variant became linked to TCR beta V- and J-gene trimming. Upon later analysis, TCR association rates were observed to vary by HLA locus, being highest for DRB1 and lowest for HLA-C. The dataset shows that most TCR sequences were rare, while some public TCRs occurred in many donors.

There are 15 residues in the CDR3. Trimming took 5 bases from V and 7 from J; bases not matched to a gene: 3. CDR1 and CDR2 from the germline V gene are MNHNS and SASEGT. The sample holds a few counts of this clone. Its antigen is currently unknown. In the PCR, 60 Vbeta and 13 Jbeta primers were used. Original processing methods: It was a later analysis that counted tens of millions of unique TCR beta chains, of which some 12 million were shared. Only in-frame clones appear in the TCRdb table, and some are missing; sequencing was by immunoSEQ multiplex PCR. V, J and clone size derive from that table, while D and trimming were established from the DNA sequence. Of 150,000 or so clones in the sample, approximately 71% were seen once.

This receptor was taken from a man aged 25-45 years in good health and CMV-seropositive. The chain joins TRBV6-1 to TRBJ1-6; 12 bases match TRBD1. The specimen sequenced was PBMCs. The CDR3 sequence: CASSHGTGGNSPLHF. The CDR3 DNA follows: TGTGCCAGCAGTCACGGGACAGGGGGCAATTCACCCCTCCACTTT.